This T cell receptor beta chain comes out of a study of blood T cell repertoires in COVID-19. Study summary: T cells, B-cell-depleted T cells, or PBMCs provided the cDNA or gDNA that served as material.

V was shortened by 0 bases and J by 7 bases, with 13 bases between the two germline ends. CDR1 is SGHNT and CDR2 is YENEEA in the germline V gene. The CDR3 has 15 amino acids. The assay was immunoSEQ multiplex PCR, and TCRdb's table has in-frame clones only and misses some. The sample lists 350,000 to 450,000 clones; roughly 90% were seen once. This chain connects TRBV11-3 to TRBJ2-1; D possibly corresponds to TRBD1 (6 bases). Sequencing was performed on peripheral blood. This receptor was taken from a man aged 35 to 55 with acute or convalescent COVID-19. The CDR3 sequence is CASSLEGQQGNEQFF. In nucleotides, the CDR3 is TGTGCCAGCAGCTTAGAAGGACAACAGGGTAATGAGCAGTTCTTC.